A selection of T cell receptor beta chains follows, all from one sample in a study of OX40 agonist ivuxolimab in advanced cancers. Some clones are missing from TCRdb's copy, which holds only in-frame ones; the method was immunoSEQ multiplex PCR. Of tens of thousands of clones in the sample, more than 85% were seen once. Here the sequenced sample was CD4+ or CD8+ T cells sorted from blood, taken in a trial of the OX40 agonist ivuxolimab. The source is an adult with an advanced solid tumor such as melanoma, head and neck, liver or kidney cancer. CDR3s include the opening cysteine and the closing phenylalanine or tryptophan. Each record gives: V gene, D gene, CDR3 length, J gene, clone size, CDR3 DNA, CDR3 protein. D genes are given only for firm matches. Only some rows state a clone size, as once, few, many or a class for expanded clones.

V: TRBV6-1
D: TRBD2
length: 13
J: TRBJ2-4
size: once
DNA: TGTGCCAGCAGTGAATTACTAGCGGGAGTAATGTGGTTC
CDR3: CASSELLAGVMWF

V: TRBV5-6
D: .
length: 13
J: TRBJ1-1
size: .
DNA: TGTGCCAGCAGCTTGCCGCTAGGCACTGAAGCTTTCTTT
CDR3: CASSLPLGTEAFF

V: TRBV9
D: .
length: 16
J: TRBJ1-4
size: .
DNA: TGTGCCAGCAGCGTAGGGGGCAGGGCAACTAATGAAAAACTGTTTTTT
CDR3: CASSVGGRATNEKLFF

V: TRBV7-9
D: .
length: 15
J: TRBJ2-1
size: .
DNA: TGTGCCAGCAGCTTAGGGGCGGGGTTCTACAATGAGCAGTTCTTC
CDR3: CASSLGAGFYNEQFF

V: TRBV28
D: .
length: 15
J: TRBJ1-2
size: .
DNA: TGTGCCAGCAGTTTATTCTCGGGGCCTAACTATGGCTACACCTTC
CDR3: CASSLFSGPNYGYTF

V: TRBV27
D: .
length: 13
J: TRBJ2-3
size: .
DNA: TGTGCCAGCAGTTTCCAGGGCACAGATACGCAGTATTTT
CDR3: CASSFQGTDTQYF

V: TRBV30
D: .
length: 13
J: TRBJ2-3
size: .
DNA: TGTGCCTGGAAGCGCCCTGGCACAGATACGCAGTATTTT
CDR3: CAWKRPGTDTQYF

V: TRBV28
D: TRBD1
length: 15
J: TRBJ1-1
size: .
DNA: TGTGCCAGCAGTTTAGAGGGGGCTCTGAACACTGAAGCTTTCTTT
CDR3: CASSLEGALNTEAFF

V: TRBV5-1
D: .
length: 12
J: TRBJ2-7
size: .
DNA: TGCGCCAGCAACCTCCCACCGGGAGAGCAGTACTTC
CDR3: CASNLPPGEQYF

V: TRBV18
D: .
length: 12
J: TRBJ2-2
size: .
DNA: TGTGCCAGCTCACCGACACTCCGGGAGCTGTTTTTT
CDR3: CASSPTLRELFF

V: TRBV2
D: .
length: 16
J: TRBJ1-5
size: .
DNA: TGTGCCAGCAGTGAAGGGACCCTCCCTAGCAATCAGCCCCAGCATTTT
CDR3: CASSEGTLPSNQPQHF

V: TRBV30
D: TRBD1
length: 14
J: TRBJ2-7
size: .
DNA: TGTGCCTGGAGTGTACTGACAGGGTCCTACGAGCAGTACTTC
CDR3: CAWSVLTGSYEQYF

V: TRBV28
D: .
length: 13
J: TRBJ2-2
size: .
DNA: TGTGCCAGCAGTTTACTCGGTCCCGGGGAGCTGTTTTTT
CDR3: CASSLLGPGELFF

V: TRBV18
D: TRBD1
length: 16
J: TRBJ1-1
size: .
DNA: TGTGCCAGCTCACCACCCCTTGGACAGGGAAACACTGAAGCTTTCTTT
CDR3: CASSPPLGQGNTEAFF

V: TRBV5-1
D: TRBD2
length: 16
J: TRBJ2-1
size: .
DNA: TGCGCCAGCAGGCTAGCGGGAGGTAGGTCCTACAATGAGCAGTTCTTC
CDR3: CASRLAGGRSYNEQFF

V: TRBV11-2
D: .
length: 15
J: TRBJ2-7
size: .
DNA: TGTGCCAGCAGCTTAGACGCCCCTTCGACTTACGAGCAGTACTTC
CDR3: CASSLDAPSTYEQYF

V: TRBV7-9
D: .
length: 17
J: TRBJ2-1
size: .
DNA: TGTGCCAGCAGCTCTACTCGGACGGAAAGATCCTACAATGAGCAGTTCTTC
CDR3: CASSSTRTERSYNEQFF

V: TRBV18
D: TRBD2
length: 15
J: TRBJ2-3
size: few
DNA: TGTGCCAGCTCAACGGGACTAGCGGGAGCAGATACGCAGTATTTT
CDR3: CASSTGLAGADTQYF

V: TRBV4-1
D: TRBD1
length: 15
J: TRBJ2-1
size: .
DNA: TGCGCCAGCAGCCGACCGGGACAGGGGTCCAATGAGCAGTTCTTC
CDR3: CASSRPGQGSNEQFF

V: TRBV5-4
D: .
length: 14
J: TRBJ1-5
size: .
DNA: TGTGCCAGCAGTATGCAGGGACATGGTCAGCCCCAGCATTTT
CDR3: CASSMQGHGQPQHF

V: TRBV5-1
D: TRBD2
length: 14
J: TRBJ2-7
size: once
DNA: TGCGCCAGCAGCTTGTCTAGCGGATCCTACGAGCAGTACTTC
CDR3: CASSLSSGSYEQYF

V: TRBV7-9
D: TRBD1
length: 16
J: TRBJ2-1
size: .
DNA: TGTGCCAGCAGCCCACGGACAGGGGGCGCGGGAAATGAGCAGTTCTTC
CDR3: CASSPRTGGAGNEQFF

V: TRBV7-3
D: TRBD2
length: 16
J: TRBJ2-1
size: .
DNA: TGTGCCAGCAGCTCGAGCGGGAGGGCCTTTCACAATGAGCAGTTCTTC
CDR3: CASSSSGRAFHNEQFF

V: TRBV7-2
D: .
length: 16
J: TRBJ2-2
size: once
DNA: TGTGCCAGCAGCTTAGACGGGGGATTGAACACCGGGGAGCTGTTTTTT
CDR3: CASSLDGGLNTGELFF

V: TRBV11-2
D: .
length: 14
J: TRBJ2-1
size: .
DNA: TGTGCCAGCAGACCAGGGGCACGCTCCGGCGAGCAGTTCTTC
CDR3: CASRPGARSGEQFF

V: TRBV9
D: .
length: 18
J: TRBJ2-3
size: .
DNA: TGTGCCAGCAGCAGCCTAGGAGGCGGGCAAAGGGGTACAGATACGCAGTATTTT
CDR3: CASSSLGGGQRGTDTQYF

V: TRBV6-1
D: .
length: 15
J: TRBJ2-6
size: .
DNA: TGTGCCAGCAGTAGAGAGGGCTCTGGGGCCAACGTCCTGACTTTC
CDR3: CASSREGSGANVLTF

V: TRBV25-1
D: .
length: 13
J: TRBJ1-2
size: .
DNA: TGTGCCAGCAGGGACGGGCGTAAAGATGGCTACACCTTC
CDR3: CASRDGRKDGYTF

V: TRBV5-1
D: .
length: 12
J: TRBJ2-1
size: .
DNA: TGCGCCAGCAGCTTGGCGGACAATGAGCAGTTCTTC
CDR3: CASSLADNEQFF

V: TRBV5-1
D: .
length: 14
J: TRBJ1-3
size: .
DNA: TGCGCCAGCAGCCGAACACCAACCGGAAACACCATATATTTT
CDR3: CASSRTPTGNTIYF

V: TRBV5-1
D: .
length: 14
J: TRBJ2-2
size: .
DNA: TGCGCCAGCAGCTCTCAGACCTCCACCGGGGAGCTGTTTTTT
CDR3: CASSSQTSTGELFF

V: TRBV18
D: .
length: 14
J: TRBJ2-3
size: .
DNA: TGTGCCAGCTCACCACCGGTCGGGAGCAGCACGCAGTATTTT
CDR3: CASSPPVGSSTQYF

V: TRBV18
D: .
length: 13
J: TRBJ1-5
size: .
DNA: TGTGCCAGCTCACCGCAACCAGATCAGCCCCAGCATTTT
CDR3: CASSPQPDQPQHF

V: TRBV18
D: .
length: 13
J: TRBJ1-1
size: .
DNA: TGTGCCAGCTCATCGGACCCTTACGCTGAAGCTTTCTTT
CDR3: CASSSDPYAEAFF

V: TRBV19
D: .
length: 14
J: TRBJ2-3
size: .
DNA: TGTGCCAGTAGTATAGCGACAGTCACAGATACGCAGTATTTT
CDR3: CASSIATVTDTQYF

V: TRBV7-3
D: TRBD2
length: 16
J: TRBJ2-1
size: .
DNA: TGTGCCAGCAGCTCCAAGACTAGCGGGAGGGGGAATGAGCAGTTCTTC
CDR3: CASSSKTSGRGNEQFF

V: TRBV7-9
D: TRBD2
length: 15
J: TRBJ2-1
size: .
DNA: TGTGCCAGCAGCCAAGGGCTAGCGGGAGTCAATGAGCAGTTCTTC
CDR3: CASSQGLAGVNEQFF

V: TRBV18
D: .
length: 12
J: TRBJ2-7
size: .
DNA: TGTGCCAGCTCACCCCAGGGGAACGAGCAGTACTTC
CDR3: CASSPQGNEQYF

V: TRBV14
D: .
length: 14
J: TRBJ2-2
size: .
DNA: TGTGCCAGCAGCCAAGTGCGTAACACCGGGGAGCTGTTTTTT
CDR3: CASSQVRNTGELFF

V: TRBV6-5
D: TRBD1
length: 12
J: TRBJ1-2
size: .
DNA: TGTGCCTCCGGGACAGGGGGCCGGGGCTACACCTTC
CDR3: CASGTGGRGYTF

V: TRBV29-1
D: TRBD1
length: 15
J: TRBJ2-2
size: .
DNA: TGCAGCGTGGGACCGGGACAGGGGGCAGCCGGGGAGCTGTTTTTT
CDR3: CSVGPGQGAAGELFF

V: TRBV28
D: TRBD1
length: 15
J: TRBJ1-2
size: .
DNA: TGTGCCAGCAGTATATCGACAGGGGTACGTTATGGCTACACCTTC
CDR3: CASSISTGVRYGYTF

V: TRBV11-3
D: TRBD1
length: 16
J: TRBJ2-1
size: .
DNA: TGTGCCAGCAGCTTGCCCGGTGGACAGGGCGGCAATGAGCAGTTCTTC
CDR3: CASSLPGGQGGNEQFF

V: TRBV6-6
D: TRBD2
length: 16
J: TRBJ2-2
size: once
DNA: TGTGCCAGCACCTCGAGGGAGGCCGGGAGGACCGGGGAGCTGTTTTTT
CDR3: CASTSREAGRTGELFF

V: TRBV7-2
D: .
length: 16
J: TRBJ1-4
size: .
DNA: TGTGCCAGCAGCCCCTTTCCGGGACGGCAAAATGAAAAACTGTTTTTT
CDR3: CASSPFPGRQNEKLFF

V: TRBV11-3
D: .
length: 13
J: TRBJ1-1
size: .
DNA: TGTGCCAGCAGCTTGCGGATGAACACTGAAGCTTTCTTT
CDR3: CASSLRMNTEAFF

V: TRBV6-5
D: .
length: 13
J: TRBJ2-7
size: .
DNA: TGTGCCAGCAGTTACTCGATGAATTCCGAGCAGTACTTC
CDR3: CASSYSMNSEQYF

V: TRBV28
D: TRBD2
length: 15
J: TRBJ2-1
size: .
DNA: TGTGCCAGCACTTTAGCGGGAGGGCGGAGGAATGAGCAGTTCTTC
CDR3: CASTLAGGRRNEQFF

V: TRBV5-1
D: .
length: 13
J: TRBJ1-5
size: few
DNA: TGCGCCAGCAGCCAACAGGCAGGCCAGCCCCAGCATTTT
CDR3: CASSQQAGQPQHF

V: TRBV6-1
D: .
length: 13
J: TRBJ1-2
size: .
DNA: TGTGCCAGCAGTGGACAGAACCACTATGGCTACACCTTC
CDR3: CASSGQNHYGYTF

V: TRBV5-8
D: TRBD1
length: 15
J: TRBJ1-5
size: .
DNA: TGTGCCAGCAGTCGGACAGGGAAACTTGGACAGCCCCAGCATTTT
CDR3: CASSRTGKLGQPQHF

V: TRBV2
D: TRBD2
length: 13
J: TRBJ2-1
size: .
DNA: TGTGCCAGCAGTACTAGCGGGAGAAATGAGCAGTTCTTC
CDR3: CASSTSGRNEQFF

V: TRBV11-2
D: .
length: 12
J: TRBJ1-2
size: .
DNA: TGTGCCAGCAGTTACGAGGGCTATGGCTACACCTTC
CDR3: CASSYEGYGYTF